The rows below give T cell receptor beta chains drawn from one sample of a study of cytomegalovirus exposure and HLA in healthy donors. The table came from immunoSEQ multiplex PCR; TCRdb's copy has only in-frame clones and leaves some out. With about 130,000 clones in the sample, the ten largest clones hold more than 0.8%. The sample was PBMCs. The receptors stem from a man between 18 and 35 years old in good health and CMV-seronegative. Each CDR3 is given with its conserved first and last residue. The D gene is left open where the match is weak.

CDR3 DNA,CDR3 protein,J gene,D gene,V gene
TGTGCCAGCAGCCCCCGGGGGGTCTACAATGAGCAGTTCTTC,CASSPRGVYNEQFF,TRBJ2-1,TRBD2,TRBV11-3
TGTGCCAGCTCACCCCCTCACTCCGGGACTGAAGCTTTCTTT,CASSPPHSGTEAFF,TRBJ1-1,NA,TRBV18
TGTGCCAGCAGCCGCGGACAGGGGCAGGGCTATGGCTACACCTTC,CASSRGQGQGYGYTF,TRBJ1-2,TRBD1,TRBV28
TGTGCCAGCAGCTTTGGGACAGGGGAAGGATATACGCAGTATTTT,CASSFGTGEGYTQYF,TRBJ2-3,TRBD1,TRBV7-3
TGTGCCGGAGGGGACTCATTGAACACTGAAGCTTTCTTT,CAGGDSLNTEAFF,TRBJ1-1,NA,TRBV10-3
TGTGCCAGCTCATCGTTGGGCCCCGGGGGGGATACGCAGTATTTT,CASSSLGPGGDTQYF,TRBJ2-3,TRBD2,TRBV18
TGTGCCAGCAGTGGAGCCAGCGGGAGGAACACAGATACGCAGTATTTT,CASSGASGRNTDTQYF,TRBJ2-3,TRBD2,TRBV27
TGTGCCAGCAGCTTAGAACCTAGCTCCTACAATGAGCAGTTCTTC,CASSLEPSSYNEQFF,TRBJ2-1,NA,TRBV7-6
TGTGCCAGCAGTTACTCAGGACAGGACTCCCAAGCTGAAGCTTTCTTT,CASSYSGQDSQAEAFF,TRBJ1-1,TRBD1,TRBV6-5
TGCGCCAGCAGCCAAATCTCAGGTTCCCAAGAGACCCAGTACTTC,CASSQISGSQETQYF,TRBJ2-5,NA,TRBV4-1
TGTGCCAGCTCACGACAGGGGGCGGATCAGCCCCAGCATTTT,CASSRQGADQPQHF,TRBJ1-5,TRBD1,TRBV18
TGCGCCAGCAGCCTATACAGGGATCGGTCCTACAATGAGCAGTTCTTC,CASSLYRDRSYNEQFF,TRBJ2-1,NA,TRBV5-1
TGTGCCAGCAGTTTTGGACAGGGGGTGCCCCTCAATCAGCCCCAGCATTTT,CASSFGQGVPLNQPQHF,TRBJ1-5,TRBD1,TRBV27
TGTGCCAGCAGGGAGGACGGATCTAATGAAAAACTGTTTTTT,CASREDGSNEKLFF,TRBJ1-4,NA,TRBV2
TGTGCCAGCAGCCATTCGCAGGGAAGAGCTTTCTTT,CASSHSQGRAFF,TRBJ1-1,NA,TRBV11-2
TGTGCCAGCAGCAGAGCGTCTCAGGGGGTCCACGAGCAGTACTTC,CASSRASQGVHEQYF,TRBJ2-7,TRBD1,TRBV14
TGTGCCTGGAGCCCTGACCCACTAAACTACAATGAGCAGTTCTTC,CAWSPDPLNYNEQFF,TRBJ2-1,NA,TRBV30
TGTGCCAGTAGTATAGTTCAGGGTCTGAATGAAAAACTGTTTTTT,CASSIVQGLNEKLFF,TRBJ1-4,NA,TRBV19
TGCGCCAGCAGCCGACAGGGACAGGGCTATGTCGATGAGCAGTTCTTC,CASSRQGQGYVDEQFF,TRBJ2-1,TRBD1,TRBV5-1
TGTGCCAGCACCGTACTCAACTCTGGAAACACCATATATTTT,CASTVLNSGNTIYF,TRBJ1-3,NA,TRBV7-3
TGTGCCACCGGGCTGACAGGGAACACTGAAGCTTTCTTT,CATGLTGNTEAFF,TRBJ1-1,NA,TRBV6-1
TGTGCCAGTAACGGGTTCCAGGGGGAAGTTGAAGCTTTCTTT,CASNGFQGEVEAFF,TRBJ1-1,TRBD1,TRBV19
TGCACCGATCGGACTAGCGGGAGCAACCACGAGCAGTACTTC,CTDRTSGSNHEQYF,TRBJ2-7,NA,TRBV1
TGTGCCAGCAGTTACTCGGTAGATCAGCCCCAGCATTTT,CASSYSVDQPQHF,TRBJ1-5,NA,TRBV6-5
TGTGCCAGCTCACCAACTAGCGGAAACACCGGGGAGCTGTTTTTT,CASSPTSGNTGELFF,TRBJ2-2,TRBD2,TRBV18
TGTGCCAGCAGCTACGGGACTAGCGGTAATGAGCAGTTCTTC,CASSYGTSGNEQFF,TRBJ2-1,TRBD2,TRBV5-6